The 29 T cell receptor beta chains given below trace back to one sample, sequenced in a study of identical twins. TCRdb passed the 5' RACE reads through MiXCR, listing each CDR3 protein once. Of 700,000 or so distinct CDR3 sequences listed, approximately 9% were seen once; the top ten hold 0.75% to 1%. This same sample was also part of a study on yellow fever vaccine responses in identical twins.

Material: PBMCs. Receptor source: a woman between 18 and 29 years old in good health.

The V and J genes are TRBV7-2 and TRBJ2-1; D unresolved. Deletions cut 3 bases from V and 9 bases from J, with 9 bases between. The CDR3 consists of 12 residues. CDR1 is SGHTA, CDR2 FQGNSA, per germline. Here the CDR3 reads CASSFPSGEQFF. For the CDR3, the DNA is TGTGCCAGCAGCTTTCCATCGGGTGAGCAGTTCTTC.

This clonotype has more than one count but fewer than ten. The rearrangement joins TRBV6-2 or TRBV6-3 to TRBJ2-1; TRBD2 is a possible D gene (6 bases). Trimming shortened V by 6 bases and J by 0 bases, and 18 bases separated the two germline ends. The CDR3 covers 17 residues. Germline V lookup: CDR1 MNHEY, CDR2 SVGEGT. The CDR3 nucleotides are TGTGCCAGCAGGAGATTTCGGGTAGCGGCCTCCTACAATGAGCAGTTCTTC. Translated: CASRRFRVAASYNEQFF.

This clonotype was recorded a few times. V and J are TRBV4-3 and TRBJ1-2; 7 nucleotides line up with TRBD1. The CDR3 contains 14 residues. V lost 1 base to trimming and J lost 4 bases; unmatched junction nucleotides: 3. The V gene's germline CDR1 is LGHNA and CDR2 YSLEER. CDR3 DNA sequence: TGCGCCAGCAGCCAAGGGGACAGCTCCTATGGCTACACCTTC. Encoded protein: CASSQGDSSYGYTF.

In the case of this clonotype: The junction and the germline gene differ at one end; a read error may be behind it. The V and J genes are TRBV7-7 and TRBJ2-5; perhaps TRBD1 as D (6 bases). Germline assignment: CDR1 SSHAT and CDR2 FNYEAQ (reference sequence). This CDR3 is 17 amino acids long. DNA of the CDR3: TGTGCTAGCAGCTTAGGTCGGGACAAGGAACCTCAAGAGACCCAGTACTTC. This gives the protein CASSLGRDKEPQETQYF.

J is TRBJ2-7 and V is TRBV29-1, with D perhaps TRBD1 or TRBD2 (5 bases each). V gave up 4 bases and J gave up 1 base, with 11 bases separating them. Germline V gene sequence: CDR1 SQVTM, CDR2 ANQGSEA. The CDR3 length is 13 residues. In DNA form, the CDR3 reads TGCAGCGTTGTCCAGGGAGATTCCTACGAGCAGTACTTC. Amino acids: CSVVQGDSYEQYF.

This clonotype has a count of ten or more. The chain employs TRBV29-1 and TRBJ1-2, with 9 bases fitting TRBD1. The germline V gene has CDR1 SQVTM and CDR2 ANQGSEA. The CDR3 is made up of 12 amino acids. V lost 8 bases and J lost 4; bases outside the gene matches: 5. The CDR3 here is CSITDRGYGYTF. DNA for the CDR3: TGCAGCATAACGGACAGGGGCTATGGCTACACCTTC.

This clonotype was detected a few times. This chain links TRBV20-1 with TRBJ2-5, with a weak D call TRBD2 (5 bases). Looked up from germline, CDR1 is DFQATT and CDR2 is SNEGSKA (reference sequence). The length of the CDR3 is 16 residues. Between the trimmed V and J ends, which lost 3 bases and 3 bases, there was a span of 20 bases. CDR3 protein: CSASFWEWGNEETQYF. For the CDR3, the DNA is TGCAGTGCTAGTTTTTGGGAGTGGGGAAACGAAGAGACCCAGTACTTC.

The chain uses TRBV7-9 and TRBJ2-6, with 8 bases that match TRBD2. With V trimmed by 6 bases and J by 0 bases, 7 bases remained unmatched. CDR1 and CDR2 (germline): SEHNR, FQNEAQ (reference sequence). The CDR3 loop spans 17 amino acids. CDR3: CASRSSGLSSGANVLTF. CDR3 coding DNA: TGTGCCAGCAGATCTAGCGGGCTCAGCTCTGGGGCCAACGTCCTGACTTTC. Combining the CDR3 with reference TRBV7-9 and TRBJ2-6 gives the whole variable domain DTGVSQNPRHKITKRGQNVTFRCDPISEHNRLYWYRQTLGQGPEFLTYFQNEAQLEKSRLLSDRFSAERPKGSFSTLEIQRTEQGDSAMYLCASRSSGLSSGANVLTFGAGSRLTVL.

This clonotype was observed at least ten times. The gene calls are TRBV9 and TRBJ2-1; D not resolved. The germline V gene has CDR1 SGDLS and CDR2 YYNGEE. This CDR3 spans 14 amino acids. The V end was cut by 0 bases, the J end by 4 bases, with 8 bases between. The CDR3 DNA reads TGTGCCAGCAGCGTAGGGAGACAATACAATGAGCAGTTCTTC. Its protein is CASSVGRQYNEQFF.

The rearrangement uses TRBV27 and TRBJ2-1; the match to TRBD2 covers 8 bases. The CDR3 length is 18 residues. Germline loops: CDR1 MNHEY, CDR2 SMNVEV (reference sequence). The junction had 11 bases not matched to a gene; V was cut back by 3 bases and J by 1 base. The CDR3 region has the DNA TGTGCCAGCAGTTTGCTACCAGGACGGGGGGGTTCCTACAATGAGCAGTTCTTC. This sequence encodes CASSLLPGRGGSYNEQFF.

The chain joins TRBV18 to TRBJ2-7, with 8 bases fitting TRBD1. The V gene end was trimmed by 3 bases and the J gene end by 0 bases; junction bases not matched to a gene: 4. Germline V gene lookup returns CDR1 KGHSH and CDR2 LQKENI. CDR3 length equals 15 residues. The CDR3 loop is CASSPDRGRSYEQYF. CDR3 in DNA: TGTGCCAGCTCACCCGACAGGGGACGCTCCTACGAGCAGTACTTC.

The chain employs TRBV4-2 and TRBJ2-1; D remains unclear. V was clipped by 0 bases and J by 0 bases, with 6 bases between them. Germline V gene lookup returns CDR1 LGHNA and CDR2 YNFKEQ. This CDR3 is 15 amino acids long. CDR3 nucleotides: TGTGCCAGCAGCCAAGACTACCGCTCCTACAATGAGCAGTTCTTC. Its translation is CASSQDYRSYNEQFF.

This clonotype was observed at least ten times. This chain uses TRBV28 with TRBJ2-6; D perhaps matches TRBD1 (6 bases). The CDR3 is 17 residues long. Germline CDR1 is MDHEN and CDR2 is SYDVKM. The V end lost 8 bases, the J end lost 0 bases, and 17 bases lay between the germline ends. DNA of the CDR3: TGTGCCAGCGTCGCCCCAGGGGCGAACTCTGGGGCCAACGTCCTGACTTTC. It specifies CASVAPGANSGANVLTF.

The CDR3 region has the DNA TGCAGTGCTAGTCCCCCGACTACCTCCTACAATGAGCAGTTCTTC. This encodes CSASPPTTSYNEQFF. V gene TRBV20-1 combines with J gene TRBJ2-1, with TRBD2 as a possible D gene (5 bases). There are 15 residues in the CDR3. Per germline, CDR1 DFQATT and CDR2 SNEGSKA (reference sequence). The V end lost 3 bases, the J end lost 0 bases, and 12 bases lay between the germline ends.

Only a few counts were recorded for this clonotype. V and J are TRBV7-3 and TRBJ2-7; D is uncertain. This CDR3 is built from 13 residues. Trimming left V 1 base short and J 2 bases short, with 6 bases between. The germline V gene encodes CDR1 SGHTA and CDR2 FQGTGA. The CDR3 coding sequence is TGTGCCAGCAGCTTAAACGATCCCTACGAGCAGTACTTC. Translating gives CASSLNDPYEQYF. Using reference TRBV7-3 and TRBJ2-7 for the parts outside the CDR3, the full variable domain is GAGVSQTPSNKVTEKGKYVELRCDPISGHTALYWYRQSLGQGPEFLIYFQGTGAADDSGLPNDRFFAVRPEGSVSTLKIQRTERGDSAVYLCASSLNDPYEQYFGPGTRLTVT.

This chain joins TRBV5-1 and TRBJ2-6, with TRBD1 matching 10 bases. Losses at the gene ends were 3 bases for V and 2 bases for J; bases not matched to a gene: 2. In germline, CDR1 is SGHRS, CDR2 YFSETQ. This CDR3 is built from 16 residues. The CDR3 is CASSSGTGAGANVLTF. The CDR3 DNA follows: TGCGCCAGCAGCTCCGGGACAGGGGCTGGGGCCAACGTCCTGACTTTC.

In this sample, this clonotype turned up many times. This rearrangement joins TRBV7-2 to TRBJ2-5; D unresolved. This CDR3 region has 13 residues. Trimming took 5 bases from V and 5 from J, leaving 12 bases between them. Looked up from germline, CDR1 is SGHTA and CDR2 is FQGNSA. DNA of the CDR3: TGTGCCAGCAGCCTTCGCCACAAGGAGACCCAGTACTTC. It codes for CASSLRHKETQYF.

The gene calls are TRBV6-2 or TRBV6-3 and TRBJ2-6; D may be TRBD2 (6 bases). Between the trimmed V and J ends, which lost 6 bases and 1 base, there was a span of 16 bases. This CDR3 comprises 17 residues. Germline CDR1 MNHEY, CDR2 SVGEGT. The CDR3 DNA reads TGTGCCAGCAGAGGGACTCACCCGTTATCTGGGGCCAACGTCCTGACTTTC. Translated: CASRGTHPLSGANVLTF.

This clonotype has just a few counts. In DNA form, the CDR3 reads TGCAGTGCTGACAAACCCGACAGGGCGAACACTGAAGCTTTCTTT. This gives the protein CSADKPDRANTEAFF. V and J are TRBV20-1 and TRBJ1-1, with 7 bases that match TRBD1. The germline gives CDR1 DFQATT, CDR2 SNEGSKA (reference sequence). Trimming cost V 5 bases and J 1 base; bases outside gene matches: 10. This CDR3 is 15 amino acids long.

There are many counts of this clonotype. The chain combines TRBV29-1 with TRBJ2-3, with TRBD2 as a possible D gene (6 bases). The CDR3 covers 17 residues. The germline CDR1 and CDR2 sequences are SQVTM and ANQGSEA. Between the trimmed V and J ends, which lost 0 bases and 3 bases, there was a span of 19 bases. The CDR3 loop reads CSVEDPRTTTLTDTQYF. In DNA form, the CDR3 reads TGCAGCGTTGAAGATCCCCGGACTACAACTTTAACAGATACGCAGTATTTT.

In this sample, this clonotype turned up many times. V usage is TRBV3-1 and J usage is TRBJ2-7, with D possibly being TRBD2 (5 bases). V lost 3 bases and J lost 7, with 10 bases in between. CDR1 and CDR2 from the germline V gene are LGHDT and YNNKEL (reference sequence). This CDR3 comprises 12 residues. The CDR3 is CASSHASGEQYF. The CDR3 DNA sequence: TGTGCCAGCAGCCACGCCTCGGGGGAGCAGTACTTC.

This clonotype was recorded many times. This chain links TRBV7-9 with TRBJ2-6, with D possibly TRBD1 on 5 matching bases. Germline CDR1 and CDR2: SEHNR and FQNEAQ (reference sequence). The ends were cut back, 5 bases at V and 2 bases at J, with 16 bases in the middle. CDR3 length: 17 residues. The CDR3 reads CASSQTQGGPGANVLTF. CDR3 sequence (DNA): TGTGCCAGCAGCCAAACGCAGGGCGGACCTGGGGCCAACGTCCTGACTTTC.

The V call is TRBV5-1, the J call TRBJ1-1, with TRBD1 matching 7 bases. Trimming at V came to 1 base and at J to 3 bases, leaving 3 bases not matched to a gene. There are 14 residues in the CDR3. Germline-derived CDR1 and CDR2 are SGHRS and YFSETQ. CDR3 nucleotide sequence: TGCGCCAGCAGCTTGTCTCAGGGGGACACTGAAGCTTTCTTT. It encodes CASSLSQGDTEAFF.

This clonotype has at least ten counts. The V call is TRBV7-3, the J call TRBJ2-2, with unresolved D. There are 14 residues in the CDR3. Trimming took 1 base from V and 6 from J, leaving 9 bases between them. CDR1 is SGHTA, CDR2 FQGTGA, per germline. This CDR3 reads CASSLIPEAGELFF. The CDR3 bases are TGTGCCAGCAGCTTAATACCAGAGGCCGGGGAGCTGTTTTTT.

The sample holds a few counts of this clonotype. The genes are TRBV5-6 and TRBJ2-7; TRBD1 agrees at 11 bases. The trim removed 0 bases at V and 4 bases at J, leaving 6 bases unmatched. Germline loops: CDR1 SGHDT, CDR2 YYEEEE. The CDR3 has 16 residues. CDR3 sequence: CASSLAPGTGGYEQYF. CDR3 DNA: TGTGCCAGCAGCTTGGCCCCCGGGACAGGGGGGTACGAGCAGTACTTC. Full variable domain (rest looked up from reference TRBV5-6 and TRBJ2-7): DAGVTQSPTHLIKTRGQQVTLRCSPKSGHDTVSWYQQALGQGPQFIFQYYEEEERQRGNFPDRFSGHQFPNYSSELNVNALLLGDSALYLCASSLAPGTGGYEQYFGPGTRLTVT.

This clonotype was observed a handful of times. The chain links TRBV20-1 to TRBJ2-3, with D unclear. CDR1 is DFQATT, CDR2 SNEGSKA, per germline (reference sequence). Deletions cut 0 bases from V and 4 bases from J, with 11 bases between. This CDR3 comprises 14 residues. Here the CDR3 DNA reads TGCAGTGCTAGAGATATATTATCCGCAGATACGCAGTATTTT. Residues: CSARDILSADTQYF.

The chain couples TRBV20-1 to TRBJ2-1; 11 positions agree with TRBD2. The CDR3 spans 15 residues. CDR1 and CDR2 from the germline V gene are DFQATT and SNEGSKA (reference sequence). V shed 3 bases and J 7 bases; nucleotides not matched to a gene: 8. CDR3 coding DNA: TGCAGTGCTAGGCCCGCCGTAGCGGGAGGGAATGAGCAGTTCTTC. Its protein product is CSARPAVAGGNEQFF.

The CDR3 region is CASSQDYYGELFF. CDR3 DNA sequence: TGTGCCAGCAGCCAAGATTACTACGGGGAGCTGTTTTTT. The rearrangement joins TRBV3-1 to TRBJ2-2; D ambiguous. CDR1 is LGHDT and CDR2 is YNNKEL in the germline V gene (reference sequence). Trimming left V 0 bases short and J 7 bases short, with 6 bases between. The CDR3 is made up of 13 amino acids.

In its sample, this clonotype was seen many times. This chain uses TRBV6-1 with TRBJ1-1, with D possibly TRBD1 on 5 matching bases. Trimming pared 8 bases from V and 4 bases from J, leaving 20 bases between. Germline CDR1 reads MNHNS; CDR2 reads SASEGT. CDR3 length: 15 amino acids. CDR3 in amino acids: CASSMDLVGATEAFF. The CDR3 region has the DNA TGTGCCAGCTCGATGGACCTCGTTGGGGCCACTGAAGCTTTCTTT.